This T cell receptor (beta chain) was identified in a study of CD8 T cells in Susac syndrome. Reverse transcription of roughly 0.5 to 1 ug RNA was performed with random hexamers. TCRdb reanalysed the immunoSEQ multiplex PCR reads using MiXCR and keeps one entry per CDR3 protein. The sample contains about 280,000 distinct CDR3 sequences, 70% to 90% of which appear only once. Sequencing of TCR beta covered CD8+ and CD4+ T cells obtained from blood. CDR1 and CDR2 (germline): SGHVS, FNYEAQ. V lost 2 bases and J lost 8; bases outside the gene matches: 10. There are 16 residues in the CDR3. The genes are TRBV7-6 and TRBJ2-1, with 9 bases aligning to TRBD2. The source of this sequence is a human donor with multiple sclerosis. The sample was CD8+ T cells from PBMCs. CDR3 nucleotides: TGTGCCAGCAGCTTACTGGCGGGAGGGCTCTTATATGAGCAGTTCTTC. The encoded protein is CASSLLAGGLLYEQFF.